This TCR beta chain was captured by sequencing in a study of blood T cell repertoires in COVID-19. Across the whole study: Spain, Italy and the United States supplied samples that represented acute and convalescent COVID-19.

The CDR3 spans 14 residues. Deletions cut 0 bases from V and 0 bases from J, with 3 bases between. Germline V gene sequence: CDR1 SEHNR, CDR2 FQNEAQ (reference sequence). Method: immunoSEQ multiplex PCR; TCRdb's copy keeps in-frame clones and lacks some. This sample yields just under 300,000 clones, of which around 87% are seen a single time; over 1% belongs to the top ten. Source material: peripheral blood. The sequence derives from a man aged 70 or older with acute or convalescent COVID-19. The gene calls are TRBV7-9 and TRBJ2-1, with no clear D. In DNA form, the CDR3 reads TGTGCCAGCAGCTTAGCGGCCTCCTACAATGAGCAGTTCTTC. Translating gives CASSLAASYNEQFF.